The next 5 T cell receptor beta chains were all read from a single sample in a study of cytomegalovirus exposure and HLA in healthy donors. PCR primers comprised 60 Vbeta and 13 Jbeta primers. Libraries were prepared by immunoSEQ multiplex PCR; TCRdb keeps only in-frame clonotypes and omits some of them. The repertoire includes about 150,000 clones, around 70% of them detected once, and 2.1% sits in the top ten. Sequences were obtained from PBMCs. The receptors shown here come from a man between 25 and 39 years old in good health and CMV-seronegative.

CDR3 coding DNA: TGTGCCAGCAGTCGCCGACAGGGAGAGACCCAGTACTTC. It encodes CASSRRQGETQYF. V and J are TRBV27 and TRBJ2-5; 7 bases agree with TRBD1. Trimming took 5 bases from V and 4 from J; bases not matched to a gene: 4. This CDR3 contains 13 residues. Germline CDR1 and CDR2: MNHEY and SMNVEV (reference sequence).

This clone was recorded a few times. The gene calls are TRBV19 and TRBJ1-1; 7 nucleotides align to TRBD1. The V gene end was trimmed by 8 bases and the J gene end by 3 bases; junction bases not matched to a gene: 18. The CDR3 runs 17 residues. Germline V gives CDR1 LNHDA, CDR2 SQIVND (reference sequence). The CDR3 reads CASRTPPTWDRHTEAFF. CDR3 coding DNA: TGTGCCAGTCGTACCCCACCAACCTGGGACAGACACACTGAAGCTTTCTTT.

Only a few counts were recorded for this clone. The chain joins TRBV7-3 to TRBJ2-5; TRBD2 aligns across 11 bases. CDR1 and CDR2 from the germline V gene are SGHTA and FQGTGA. This CDR3 is 14 amino acids long. Germline trimming cut 7 bases from V and 5 bases from J; bases unmatched to any gene: 6. The DNA of the CDR3 is TGTGCCAGCAATAGCGGGGGGGGAGGGGAGACCCAGTACTTC. This codes for CASNSGGGGETQYF.

The chain links TRBV28 to TRBJ1-4; D is unclear. The length of the CDR3 is 15 residues. V lost 6 bases to trimming and J lost 0 bases, with 11 bases between them. Germline V gene sequence: CDR1 MDHEN, CDR2 SYDVKM. The CDR3 DNA sequence: TGTGCCAGCAGCGCCCGATTAGCAACTAATGAAAAACTGTTTTTT. Translated: CASSARLATNEKLFF.

This clone has only a few counts. The V and J genes are TRBV2 and TRBJ1-6; D is perhaps TRBD1 (6 bases). Per the germline V gene, CDR1 is SNHLY and CDR2 is FYNNEI. V lost 1 base to trimming and J lost 12 bases, with 16 bases between them. CDR3 length: 15 residues. The chain's CDR3 is CASSEVPGSRGPLHF. In DNA, the CDR3 is TGTGCCAGCAGTGAAGTTCCTGGATCCAGGGGACCCCTCCACTTT.